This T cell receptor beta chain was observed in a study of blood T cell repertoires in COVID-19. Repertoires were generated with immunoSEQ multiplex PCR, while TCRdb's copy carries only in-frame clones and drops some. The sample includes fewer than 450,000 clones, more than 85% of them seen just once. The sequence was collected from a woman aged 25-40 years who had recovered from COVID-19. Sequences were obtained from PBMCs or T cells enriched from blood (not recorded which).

CDR3 amino acids: CASSPGGNTIYF. In nucleotides, the CDR3 is TGTGCCAGTAGCCCAGGAGGAAACACCATATATTTT. This chain links TRBV19 with TRBJ1-3; D uncertain. The CDR3 contains 12 residues. Trimming left V 6 bases short and J 4 bases short, with 7 bases between. Germline CDR1 LNHDA, CDR2 SQIVND (reference sequence).